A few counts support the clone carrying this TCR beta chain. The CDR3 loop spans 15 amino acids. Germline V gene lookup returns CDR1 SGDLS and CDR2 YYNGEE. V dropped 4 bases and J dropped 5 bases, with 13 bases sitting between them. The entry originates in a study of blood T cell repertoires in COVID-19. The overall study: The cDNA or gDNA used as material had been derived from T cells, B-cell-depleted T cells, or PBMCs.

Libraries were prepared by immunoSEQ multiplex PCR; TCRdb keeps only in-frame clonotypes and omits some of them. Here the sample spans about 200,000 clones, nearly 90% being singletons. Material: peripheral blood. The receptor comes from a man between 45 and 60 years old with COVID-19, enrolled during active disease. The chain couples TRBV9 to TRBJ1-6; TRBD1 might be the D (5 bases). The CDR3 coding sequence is TGTGCCAGCAGCCCCGTGGGGCAGCATAATTCACCCCTCCACTTT. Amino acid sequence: CASSPVGQHNSPLHF.